This is a list of T cell receptor beta chains from one sample in a study of T cells in Graves' hyperthyroidism and ophthalmopathy. Each CDR3 protein gets one entry after TCRdb re-called the multiplex PCR reads with MiXCR. In the table there are roughly 510,000 distinct CDR3 sequences, roughly 20% of which are singletons. Sequences were obtained from blood. These receptors originate from a young man with Graves' hyperthyroidism. The conserved cysteine and the conserved F or W are not part of the CDR3 here.

v_call	j_call	cdr3_aa
TRBV30	TRBJ1-5	AWSVQGYQPQH
TRBV14	TRBJ1-1	ASSPAGQGYGTEAF
TRBV4-1	TRBJ2-4	ASSQDGQGQNIQY
TRBV3-1	TRBJ2-7	ASSQIQSGYEQY
TRBV24-1	TRBJ2-2	ATSDLNGNTGELF
TRBV28	TRBJ1-3	ASSLGQGGGNTIY
TRBV28	TRBJ1-5	ASTPDRGQGQPQH
TRBV4-1	TRBJ1-5	ASSQFAGQGPPQPQH
TRBV6-1	TRBJ1-6	ASSERGTVSYNSPLH
TRBV12-3/TRBV12-4	TRBJ1-5	ASSPDGQPQH
TRBV7-9	TRBJ1-5	ASSLSGGWDQPQH
TRBV27	TRBJ2-7	ASATSGRPYEQY
TRBV6-5	TRBJ1-2	ASKGVGSNYGYT
TRBV6-1	TRBJ1-1	ASSGSMIRATDAF
TRBV29-1	TRBJ2-7	SAQDRYEQY
TRBV19	TRBJ2-7	ASSMGYLGNEQY
TRBV11-1	TRBJ2-2	ASSLGSEGGELF
TRBV5-1	TRBJ1-2	ASSLEGIAGDYGYT
TRBV20-1	TRBJ1-2	SARSGTGFGYT
TRBV7-9	TRBJ1-3	ASSPLGSGNTIY
TRBV11-2	TRBJ2-6	ASRTGVHTSGGANVLT
TRBV29-1	TRBJ2-7	SVEGVVLDEQY
TRBV11-2	TRBJ1-2	ASSLAGTETYGYT
TRBV2	TRBJ2-7	ASSAVSLEDEQY
TRBV6-5	TRBJ1-1	ASSYTGQRTEAF
TRBV6-1	TRBJ1-2	ASSEGGTGYT
TRBV5-6	TRBJ1-1	ASSFWGQSGLNTEAF
TRBV12-3/TRBV12-4	TRBJ2-7	ASRPTGGHAYEQY
TRBV4-1	TRBJ2-2	ASSSGTSGELF
TRBV4-1	TRBJ2-7	ASSQGRQGVNYEQY
TRBV6-4	TRBJ2-3	ASSDSRRTTDTQY
TRBV12-3/TRBV12-4	TRBJ1-2	ASSFTGVNYGYT
TRBV12-3/TRBV12-4	TRBJ1-1	ASSLRLGTGPNTEAF
TRBV6-5	TRBJ1-2	ASSYSEGIDGYT
TRBV28	TRBJ1-1	ASSLGLGTEAF
TRBV6-1	TRBJ2-7	ASSRGTDYEQY
TRBV12-5	TRBJ2-7	ASAPPGYEQY
TRBV7-8	TRBJ1-5	ASSLARGAWNQPQH
TRBV12-3/TRBV12-4	TRBJ2-7	ASSKLASYEQY
TRBV6-2/TRBV6-3	TRBJ1-2	ASSYQSLILGGGSNYGYT
TRBV6-1	TRBJ1-2	ASSERTGGAHYGYT
TRBV20-1	TRBJ2-5	SARDVGRAVETQY
TRBV6-1	TRBJ2-7	AVSLVLREQY
TRBV27	TRBJ1-1	ASSQTFGDTEAF
TRBV28	TRBJ1-5	ASSLRKVGGGDQPQQ